This T cell receptor (beta chain) emerged from a study of cytomegalovirus exposure and HLA in healthy donors. All the people who gave samples were healthy bone marrow donors. Germline assignment: CDR1 SGHDT and CDR2 YYEEEE. V lost 4 bases, J lost 8 bases, and 4 bases stayed unmatched. The CDR3 runs to 13 residues. The PCR was carried out with 60 Vbeta primers and 13 Jbeta primers. As processed by the authors: A later analysis tallied approximately 78 million unique TCR beta chains, 9 million to 12 million of them shared. TCRdb keeps only in-frame clones here, not all; method: immunoSEQ multiplex PCR. That table gives V, J and clone size, and the DNA gave D and trimming. The sample yields roughly 100,000 clones, roughly four fifths seen once.

This chain links TRBV5-6 with TRBJ2-1; 9 positions agree with TRBD1. The specimen was PBMCs. The sequence came from a man over 45 in good health and CMV-seronegative. The CDR3 bases are TGTGCCAGCAGCCACGACAGGGGGGATGAGCAGTTCTTC. This codes for CASSHDRGDEQFF.